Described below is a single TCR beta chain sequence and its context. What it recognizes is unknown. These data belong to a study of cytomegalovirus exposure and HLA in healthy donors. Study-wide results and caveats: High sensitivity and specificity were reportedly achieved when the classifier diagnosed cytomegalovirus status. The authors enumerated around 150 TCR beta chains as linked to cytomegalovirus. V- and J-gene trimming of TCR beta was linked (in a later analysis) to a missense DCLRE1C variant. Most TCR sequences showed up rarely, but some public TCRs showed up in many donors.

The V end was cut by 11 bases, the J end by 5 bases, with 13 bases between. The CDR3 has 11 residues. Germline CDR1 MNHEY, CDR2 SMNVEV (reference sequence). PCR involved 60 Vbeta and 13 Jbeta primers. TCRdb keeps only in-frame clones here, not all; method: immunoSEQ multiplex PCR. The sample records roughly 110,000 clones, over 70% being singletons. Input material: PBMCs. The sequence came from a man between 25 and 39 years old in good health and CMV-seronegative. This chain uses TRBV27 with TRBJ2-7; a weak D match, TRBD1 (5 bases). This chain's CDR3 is CAVGAGDEQYF. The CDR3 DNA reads TGTGCCGTTGGGGCCGGCGACGAGCAGTACTTC.